The TCR beta chain under discussion was sequenced for a study of T cell responses to AZD1222 COVID-19 vaccine. Study overall: Whether given at about 4 or about 12 weeks, second doses were pooled.

Overall study results and limits: Regions 160-218 and 743-854 held dominance among vaccine-associated CD4 TCRs, which spanned spike. Spike-specific TCR breadth and depth were elevated following two AZD1222 doses.

CDR1 is MNHEY, CDR2 SVGAGI, per germline. V was clipped by 0 bases and J by 1 base, with 9 bases between them. CDR3 length: 15 residues. TCRdb's table, derived via immunoSEQ multiplex PCR, lists solely in-frame clones and lacks some. The table includes roughly 80,000 clones, around 92% detected once. Details on this clone: No antigen is known for it.

The chain combines TRBV6-5 with TRBJ2-5; the D is unclear. Material: peripheral blood, obtained on day 0 of AZD1222 vaccination. This clonotype originated in an adult in good health. The CDR3 sequence: CASSYSLPAQETQYF. In nucleotides, the CDR3 is TGTGCCAGCAGTTACTCGTTGCCAGCCCAAGAGACCCAGTACTTC.